The 22 T cell receptor beta chains in this list originate from one sample, sequenced in a study of T-cell reconstitution after alpha-beta-depleted transplantation in children (dated by TCRdb to about 2016). What the treatment or condition label conveys for this sample: allogeneic hematopoietic cell transplantation with graft depleted of TCRalphabeta T cells and CD19 B cells. Libraries were prepared through PCR. Instrument used: Illumina HiSeq 2500. TCR libraries were prepared with molecular barcoding, using unique molecular identifiers to normalize TCRbeta repertoire quantification. TCRdb applied fastp at Q25 and MiXCR to the public reads, then kept only in-frame beta chains. Duplicate CDR3 protein sequences are folded into a single record with the most common DNA and genes. This sample has about 830,000 distinct CDR3 sequences in its table, and less than 20% of those were observed once. Roughly 5% of the sample is taken by the ten largest.

The source was PBMCs, mostly from graft donor cells, collected 360 days after TCRalphabeta/CD19-depleted stem cell transplant. The receptors were sampled from a male patient under 18 who had a stem cell transplant for acute lymphoblastic leukemia, so the T cells may come from the graft donor.

This clonotype was counted a few times. The chain employs TRBV4-1 and TRBJ1-2, with D possibly matching TRBD1 (5 bases). The V and J ends lost 1 base and 1 base respectively, with 10 bases between them. Germline V gives CDR1 MGHRA, CDR2 YSYEKL. The CDR3 extends over 15 amino acids. The CDR3 here is CASSQAPDSNYGYTF. In nucleotides, the CDR3 is TGCGCCAGCAGCCAAGCCCCCGACAGTAACTATGGCTACACCTTC.

The J gene is TRBJ2-1, the V gene TRBV11-1; D may correspond to TRBD1 or TRBD2 (5 bases each). The length of the CDR3 is 15 residues. Germline lookup yields CDR1 SGHAT and CDR2 FQDESV (reference sequence). V was pared by 1 base and J by 6 bases, with 13 bases between. DNA of the CDR3: TGTGCCAGCAGCTTAGTTGCGACTGGGGGCAATGAGCAGTTCTTC. Protein sequence: CASSLVATGGNEQFF.

The CDR3: CATSGENQPQHF. In nucleotides, the CDR3 is TGTGCCACCAGTGGAGAGAATCAGCCCCAGCATTTT. The rearrangement uses TRBV15 and TRBJ1-5; D is undetermined. With 6 bases removed from V and 4 bases from J, the gap between germline ends came to 7 bases. Germline assignment: CDR1 LNHNV and CDR2 YYDKDF (reference sequence). The CDR3 is 12 residues long.

This clonotype was counted a few times. The chain couples TRBV15 to TRBJ2-2; no clear D gene. The CDR3 runs 14 residues. Between the trimmed V and J ends, which lost 4 bases and 9 bases, there was a span of 15 bases. Germline-derived CDR1 and CDR2 are LNHNV and YYDKDF (reference sequence). This CDR3 is CATSIEIRSRELFF. The CDR3 nucleotides read TGTGCCACCAGCATAGAGATCAGGTCCCGGGAGCTGTTTTTT.

This chain links TRBV12-3 or TRBV12-4 with TRBJ1-5, with TRBD1 as a possible D gene (6 bases). V lost 5 bases and J lost 1, with 12 bases in between. The CDR3 is made up of 15 amino acids. This CDR3 is CASSAHRESNQPQHF. The CDR3 DNA follows: TGTGCCAGCAGTGCCCACAGGGAAAGCAATCAGCCCCAGCATTTT.

There are many counts of this clonotype. The chain uses TRBV20-1 and TRBJ2-1; D is possibly TRBD2 (6 bases). The CDR3 is 14 amino acids. Looked up from germline, CDR1 is DFQATT and CDR2 is SNEGSKA (reference sequence). With 3 bases removed from V and 0 bases from J, the gap between germline ends came to 9 bases. The CDR3 protein is CSARGGGSYNEQFF. The DNA for the CDR3 is TGCAGTGCTAGGGGGGGTGGCTCCTACAATGAGCAGTTCTTC.

In its sample, this clonotype was seen a few times. The chain uses TRBV7-9 and TRBJ2-5, with 7 bases fitting TRBD2. The CDR3 runs 14 residues. Per the germline V gene, CDR1 is SEHNR and CDR2 is FQNEAQ (reference sequence). Trimming at V came to 5 bases and at J to 4 bases, leaving 7 bases not matched to a gene. CDR3 residues: CASSRSSGRETQYF. As DNA, the CDR3 is TGTGCCAGCAGCCGATCTAGCGGAAGAGAGACCCAGTACTTC.

The CDR3 spells CASRDLGGPYEQYF. For the CDR3, the DNA is TGTGCCAGCAGGGATTTAGGAGGCCCCTACGAGCAGTACTTC. V is TRBV11-2 and J is TRBJ2-7, with a weak D call TRBD2 (5 bases). Germline V gene data show CDR1 as SGHAT and CDR2 as FQNNGV. This CDR3 comprises 14 residues. V lost 6 bases to trimming and J lost 2 bases, with 14 bases between them.

In its sample, this clonotype was seen many times. The J gene is TRBJ2-2, the V gene TRBV7-7; a possible D gene is TRBD2 (5 bases). The CDR3 is 12 residues long. The V end was cut by 10 bases, the J end by 5 bases, with 11 bases between. Germline CDR1 reads SSHAT; CDR2 reads FNYEAQ (reference sequence). The CDR3 sequence is CAKRLPTGELFF. The CDR3, as DNA: TGTGCCAAGCGGCTACCGACCGGGGAGCTGTTTTTT. Full variable domain (rest looked up from reference TRBV7-7 and TRBJ2-2): GAGVSQSPRYKVTKRGQDVTLRCDPISSHATLYWYQQALGQGPEFLTYFNYEAQPDKSGLPSDRFSAERPEGSISTLTIQRTEQRDSAMYRCAKRLPTGELFFGEGSRLTVL.

This sequence joins TRBV29-1 and TRBJ2-5, with 7 bases aligning to TRBD2. The CDR3 loop spans 12 amino acids. Germline values: CDR1 SQVTM, CDR2 ANQGSEA. After removal of 6 bases from V and 5 bases from J, the junction contained 6 bases not matched to a gene. In DNA form, the CDR3 reads TGCAGCGTGGGGACTATGGGGGAGACCCAGTACTTC. As protein: CSVGTMGETQYF. Full variable domain (remainder filled in from reference TRBV29-1 and TRBJ2-5): SAVISQKPSRDICQRGTSLTIQCQVDSQVTMMFWYRQQPGQSLTLIATANQGSEATYESGFVIDKFPISRPNLTFSTLTVSNMSPEDSSIYLCSVGTMGETQYFGPGTRLLVL.

This clonotype has a count of ten or more. This chain links TRBV7-9 with TRBJ2-2; D is unclear. Germline lookup yields CDR1 SEHNR and CDR2 FQNEAQ (reference sequence). Trimming shortened V by 1 base and J by 2 bases, and 5 bases separated the two germline ends. This CDR3 comprises 14 residues. In DNA, the CDR3 is TGTGCCAGCAGCTTAGGCACTAACACCGGGGAGCTGTTTTTT. Protein product: CASSLGTNTGELFF.

This clonotype has a handful of counts. J is TRBJ2-1 and V is TRBV6-1, with TRBD2 matching 14 bases. This CDR3 region has 14 residues. With 6 bases clipped from V and 5 bases from J, the junction kept 0 bases outside the gene matches. Per the germline V gene, CDR1 is MNHNS and CDR2 is SASEGT. For the CDR3, the DNA is TGTGCCAGCAGGGGACTAGCGGGAGACAATGAGCAGTTCTTC. Translating gives CASRGLAGDNEQFF.

This clonotype occurred a few times. The chain is built from TRBV12-3 or TRBV12-4 and TRBJ2-1; the D gene could be TRBD1 or TRBD2 (5 bases each). The V and J ends lost 6 bases and 4 bases respectively, with 16 bases between them. CDR3 length: 15 residues. Here the CDR3 reads CASRGAGLTYNEQFF. The CDR3 DNA reads TGTGCCAGCAGAGGGGCGGGTCTCACTTACAATGAGCAGTTCTTC.

This clonotype has just a few counts. The junction does not match germline at one end; this may be a read error. J is TRBJ2-5 and V is TRBV20-1; TRBD1 or TRBD2 may be the D gene (6 bases each). Germline assignment: CDR1 DFQATT and CDR2 SNEGSKA (reference sequence). This CDR3 contains 12 residues. As DNA, the CDR3 is TGCAGGGCTAGGGGGAGGCAAGAGACCCAGTACTTC. Its translation is CRARGRQETQYF.

This clonotype was seen ten or more times. The V and J genes are TRBV5-1 and TRBJ2-1; D perhaps matches TRBD2 (5 bases). Per the germline V gene, CDR1 is SGHRS and CDR2 is YFSETQ. The CDR3 is made up of 16 amino acids. Trimming left V 1 base short and J 7 bases short, with 18 bases between. DNA for the CDR3: TGCGCCAGCAGCTTGAGGTTAGGCGTCAGAGGGAATGAGCAGTTCTTC. Protein: CASSLRLGVRGNEQFF.

The rearrangement joins TRBV3-1 to TRBJ2-2, with D tentatively TRBD2 (5 bases). Germline values: CDR1 LGHDT, CDR2 YNNKEL (reference sequence). The CDR3 extends over 16 amino acids. V was pared by 4 bases and J by 5 bases, with 17 bases between. This CDR3 is CASSLSGLARTGELFF. CDR3 nucleotides: TGTGCCAGCAGCCTGAGCGGACTCGCGAGGACCGGGGAGCTGTTTTTT.

This clonotype was counted at least ten times. The chain combines TRBV7-2 with TRBJ2-1; D uncertain. CDR1 is SGHTA, CDR2 FQGNSA, per germline. The CDR3 totals 15 residues. V was clipped by 1 base and J by 0 bases, with 7 bases between them. CDR3 protein: CASSLVLVSYNEQFF. CDR3 bases: TGTGCCAGCAGCTTAGTGCTTGTCTCCTACAATGAGCAGTTCTTC.

This clonotype was seen more than once but under ten times. CDR3 bases: TGTGCCAGCAGTGAAGCGGCTAGCGGCTCCTACAATGAGCAGTTCTTC. It specifies CASSEAASGSYNEQFF. This chain connects TRBV6-1 to TRBJ2-1, with 7 bases that match TRBD2. The J segment lost 0 bases and the V segment lost 0 bases, leaving 2 bases of the junction unmatched. CDR3 length equals 16 residues. Per germline, CDR1 MNHNS and CDR2 SASEGT.

The rearrangement joins TRBV2 to TRBJ2-2; D is perhaps TRBD1 (5 bases). The CDR3 consists of 15 residues. With 5 bases removed from V and 0 bases from J, the gap between germline ends came to 10 bases. Germline-derived CDR1 and CDR2 are SNHLY and FYNNEI. CDR3 protein: CASSSHRTNTGELFF. The CDR3 bases are TGTGCCAGCAGTAGTCACAGGACGAACACCGGGGAGCTGTTTTTT. The entire variable domain, with the rest obtained from reference TRBV2 and TRBJ2-2, is as follows: EPEVTQTPSHQVTQMGQEVILRCVPISNHLYFYWYRQILGQKVEFLVSFYNNEISEKSEIFDDQFSVERPDGSNFTLKIRSTKLEDSAMYFCASSSHRTNTGELFFGEGSRLTVL.

The V gene is TRBV29-1, the J gene TRBJ2-5, with D perhaps TRBD1 (5 bases). V lost 0 bases, J lost 10 bases, and 15 bases lay in between. This CDR3 region has 13 residues. CDR1 and CDR2 from the germline V gene are SQVTM and ANQGSEA. The CDR3 is CSVEDSTGLRQYF. CDR3 DNA: TGCAGCGTTGAAGATTCTACAGGATTACGCCAGTACTTC.

This clonotype was seen more than once but under ten times. The rearrangement joins TRBV5-6 to TRBJ2-5; D not certain. The V gene's germline CDR1 is SGHDT and CDR2 YYEEEE. This CDR3 comprises 12 residues. V lost 2 bases, J lost 7 bases, and 9 bases lay in between. The CDR3 region is CASSFRKGTQYF. The CDR3 DNA reads TGTGCCAGCAGCTTTCGGAAAGGGACCCAGTACTTC.

This clonotype was recorded a few times. The genes are TRBV10-3 and TRBJ1-5, with D unclear. V lost 4 bases and J lost 9, with 13 bases in between. The CDR3 is made up of 13 amino acids. The germline V gene has CDR1 ENHRY and CDR2 SYGVKD. The CDR3 DNA is TGTGCCATCAGTGCAAGGCGCTGGGGGCCCCAGCATTTT. Protein sequence: CAISARRWGPQHF.